A single sample is the source of the 18 T cell receptor beta chains below, sequenced in a study of spatial heterogeneity in lung cancer. The time point: sample taken at primary tumor resection. TCRdb itself ran the 5' RACE reads through MiXCR, one entry per CDR3 protein. The data show over 50,000 distinct CDR3 sequences, about 6.6% seen once. This sample comprised PBMCs, obtained at surgery. The receptor set was obtained from a female donor with early-stage non-small cell lung cancer.

In this sample, this clonotype turned up many times. The CDR3 sequence: CASSFAGAEAFF. The CDR3 nucleotides are TGTGCCAGCAGTTTCGCTGGCGCTGAAGCTTTCTTT. The genes are TRBV12-3 or TRBV12-4 and TRBJ1-1; D is unclear. Deletions cut 3 bases from V and 6 bases from J, with 8 bases between. The CDR3 is made up of 12 amino acids.

This clonotype was counted between two and nine times. This rearrangement joins TRBV5-1 to TRBJ2-2; 11 nucleotides match TRBD2. The CDR3 is 16 amino acids. V dropped 2 bases and J dropped 1; count of bases not matched to a gene: 1. Germline V gene sequence: CDR1 SGHRS, CDR2 YFSETQ. The CDR3 region is CASSLGLAGNTGELFF. DNA of the CDR3: TGCGCCAGCAGCTTAGGACTAGCGGGGAACACCGGGGAGCTGTTTTTT.

The chain combines TRBV6-5 with TRBJ2-7; 9 positions agree with TRBD1. V shed 6 bases and J 6 bases; nucleotides not matched to a gene: 3. CDR1 and CDR2 (germline): MNHEY, SVGAGI. This CDR3 spans 12 amino acids. The CDR3 region is CASSRTGVEQYF. As DNA, the CDR3 is TGTGCCAGCAGCCGGACAGGGGTCGAGCAGTACTTC.

This clonotype was observed at least ten times. The chain employs TRBV6-1 and TRBJ2-1, with 15 nucleotides matching TRBD2. Trimming at V came to 5 bases and at J to 8 bases, leaving 13 bases not matched to a gene. The CDR3 is made up of 18 amino acids. Germline V lookup: CDR1 MNHNS, CDR2 SASEGT. CDR3 nucleotides: TGTGCCAGCAGTTCCGCAGCCTTGGGACTAGCGGGAGGAGATGAGCAGTTCTTC. It yields the protein CASSSAALGLAGGDEQFF.

This clonotype has a handful of counts. This chain links TRBV6-2 or TRBV6-3 with TRBJ2-2; the match to TRBD2 covers 9 bases. The CDR3 is 16 amino acids. The germline V gene has CDR1 MNHEY and CDR2 SVGEGT. The junction had 12 bases not matched to a gene; V was cut back by 7 bases and J by 6 bases. As DNA, the CDR3 is TGTGCCAGCACCCTTACCGCGGGGGGGCCGTCCGGGGAGCTGTTTTTT. As protein: CASTLTAGGPSGELFF.

This clonotype was counted at least ten times. The chain is built from TRBV5-1 and TRBJ2-3; D unclear. Deletions cut 6 bases from V and 4 bases from J, with 15 bases between. The CDR3 sequence is 14 residues long. CDR1 and CDR2 from the germline V gene are SGHRS and YFSETQ. This CDR3 reads CASMTGEPSDTQYF. In DNA, the CDR3 is TGCGCCAGCATGACCGGCGAACCCTCAGATACGCAGTATTTT.

Ten or more counts support this clonotype. The chain combines TRBV27 with TRBJ2-3; tentative D call: TRBD2 (5 bases). The CDR3 totals 13 residues. Germline CDR1 is MNHEY and CDR2 is SMNVEV (reference sequence). Trimming left V 7 bases short and J 1 base short, with 9 bases between. CDR3 sequence (DNA): TGTGCCAGCACCCTCGGGGGCACAGATACGCAGTATTTT. Amino acid sequence: CASTLGGTDTQYF.

The chain uses TRBV6-6 and TRBJ2-5; D is ambiguous. This CDR3 is built from 14 residues. Germline CDR1 reads MNHNY; CDR2 reads SVGAGI (reference sequence). The V end lost 0 bases, the J end lost 1 base, and 6 bases lay between the germline ends. The CDR3 DNA reads TGTGCCAGCAGTTACTCGGGCAGCCAAGAGACCCAGTACTTC. It is translated as CASSYSGSQETQYF.

The table lists this clonotype with a few counts. The V gene is TRBV7-8, the J gene TRBJ1-1; D is possibly TRBD1 (5 bases). The germline V gene has CDR1 SGHVS and CDR2 FQNEAQ. This CDR3 is 15 amino acids long. Deletions cut 7 bases from V and 0 bases from J, with 15 bases between. The CDR3 DNA is TGTGCCAGCACCGAGGGGTGGAAGTTGAACACTGAAGCTTTCTTT. Its protein is CASTEGWKLNTEAFF.

This clonotype has at least ten counts. J is TRBJ2-2 and V is TRBV27; D gene unclear. Germline CDR1 and CDR2: MNHEY and SMNVEV (reference sequence). V was cut by 3 bases and J by 6 bases, with 5 bases left in between. The CDR3 is 12 residues long. The CDR3 bases are TGTGCCAGCAGTTTTCGCCCCGGGGAGCTGTTTTTT. Residues: CASSFRPGELFF.

In this sample, this clonotype turned up many times. V is TRBV6-2 or TRBV6-3 and J is TRBJ1-2; 7 positions agree with TRBD1. The CDR3 is 13 residues long. The trim removed 5 bases at V and 4 bases at J, leaving 4 bases unmatched. Germline V gene sequence: CDR1 MNHEY, CDR2 SVGEGT. DNA of the CDR3: TGTGCCAGCAGTCAGGGACAGCTCTATGGCTACACCTTC. Translation gives CASSQGQLYGYTF.

This clonotype was recorded a few times. The chain recombines TRBV11-2 with TRBJ2-1; 8 nucleotides align to TRBD1. The CDR3 consists of 16 residues. Trimming cost V 5 bases and J 4 bases; bases outside gene matches: 10. The V gene's germline CDR1 is SGHAT and CDR2 FQNNGV. The CDR3 DNA is TGTGCCAGCAGCCACTTCCGACAGGGGAAGTACAATGAGCAGTTCTTC. It specifies CASSHFRQGKYNEQFF.

V gene TRBV29-1 combines with J gene TRBJ2-1, with a tentative D call TRBD1 (6 bases). The CDR3 covers 15 residues. Trimming shortened V by 6 bases and J by 0 bases, and 15 bases separated the two germline ends. Germline V gene sequence: CDR1 SQVTM, CDR2 ANQGSEA. The chain's CDR3 is CSVPRGQTSYNEQFF. The CDR3 region has the DNA TGCAGCGTACCCCGAGGACAGACCTCCTACAATGAGCAGTTCTTC.

This clonotype was picked up many times. The V and J genes are TRBV12-5 and TRBJ1-1; 7 bases line up with TRBD1. CDR1 LGHNT and CDR2 FRNRAP come from the germline V gene. V was pared by 4 bases and J by 2 bases, with 16 bases of the junction left unmatched. The CDR3 runs to 18 residues. The CDR3 DNA is TGTGCTAGTGGTTCGACGGGACAGCGTGTGGGGATAAACACTGAAGCTTTCTTT. It yields the protein CASGSTGQRVGINTEAFF.

The sample holds many counts of this clonotype. The rearrangement joins TRBV7-9 to TRBJ1-2; 7 nucleotides align to TRBD1. Trimming cost V 5 bases and J 0 bases; bases outside gene matches: 3. The CDR3 totals 14 residues. Germline values: CDR1 SEHNR, CDR2 FQNEAQ (reference sequence). CDR3 sequence: CASSQGQTNYGYTF. The CDR3 nucleotides read TGTGCCAGCAGCCAGGGACAGACTAACTATGGCTACACCTTC.

The V gene is TRBV6-1, the J gene TRBJ2-2; D may match TRBD1 or TRBD2 (5 bases each). V dropped 11 bases and J dropped 3 bases, with 13 bases sitting between them. The CDR3 loop spans 13 amino acids. Germline-derived CDR1 and CDR2 are MNHNS and SASEGT. The CDR3: CALERGDTGELFF. The CDR3 DNA reads TGTGCCCTCGAGAGGGGAGACACCGGGGAGCTGTTTTTT.

The rearrangement uses TRBV20-1 and TRBJ2-1, with 7 nucleotides matching TRBD1. The CDR3 contains 11 residues. The germline gives CDR1 DFQATT, CDR2 SNEGSKA (reference sequence). With 6 bases clipped from V and 7 bases from J, the junction kept 3 bases outside the gene matches. The CDR3 nucleotides read TGCAGTGCCACGACAGGGAATGAGCAGTTCTTC. Its protein product is CSATTGNEQFF.

This clonotype was observed many times. This CDR3 is CSVEVDSPNTGELFF. The CDR3 bases are TGCAGCGTTGAAGTGGACAGTCCGAACACCGGGGAGCTGTTTTTT. V is TRBV29-1 and J is TRBJ2-2, with D perhaps matching TRBD1 (6 bases). Trimming took off 1 base at V and 0 bases at J, with 9 bases between the two ends. The CDR3 runs to 15 residues. CDR1 SQVTM and CDR2 ANQGSEA come from the germline V gene.